These T cell receptor beta chains were read from a single sample in a study of cytomegalovirus exposure and HLA in healthy donors. Using immunoSEQ multiplex PCR, the repertoire was profiled, and TCRdb retains in-frame clones only, with some absent. Found here are more than 150,000 clones, over 70% of them singletons; the top ten hold 2% to 2.5%. Input material: PBMCs. These receptor sequences come from a woman younger than 45 in good health and CMV-seronegative. Each CDR3 is given with its conserved first and last residue. D genes are given only for firm matches. Not all rows give a size; the values are once, few, many and, for expanded clones, a class.

TRBJ2-7	TRBV9	.	.	TGTGCCAGCAGCCCAACTCTGAACAGCCACTACGAGCAGTACTTC	CASSPTLNSHYEQYF
TRBJ2-5	TRBV5-4	.	.	TGTGCCAGCAGCTCCCGGACAGATGCGTGGACCCAGTACTTC	CASSSRTDAWTQYF
TRBJ1-1	TRBV29-1	.	.	TGCAGCGTTATGGGAGGGGGGCTTTTAACTGAAGCTTTCTTT	CSVMGGGLLTEAFF
TRBJ2-7	TRBV5-1	TRBD1	.	TGCGCCAGCAGCTTGGGAGGGACAGGGGTATACGAGCAGTACTTC	CASSLGGTGVYEQYF
TRBJ1-4	TRBV11-2	TRBD1	.	TGTGCCAGCAGCTTTGGACAGGGAGGCGAAAAACTGTTTTTT	CASSFGQGGEKLFF
TRBJ1-2	TRBV5-1	TRBD1	once	TGCGCCAGCAGCTTTGGGACAGGGGGCGATGGCTACACCTTC	CASSFGTGGDGYTF
TRBJ2-1	TRBV5-1	TRBD2	.	TGCGCCAGCAGCTTGGGGGCTAGCGGTTCCAATGAGCAGTTCTTC	CASSLGASGSNEQFF
TRBJ2-7	TRBV7-3	TRBD2	.	TGTGCCAGCAGCCCATCCGGGACTAGTGTGGACGAGCAGTACTTC	CASSPSGTSVDEQYF
TRBJ2-2	TRBV7-9	TRBD1	once	TGTGCCAGCAGCGCCAGGGGGACCCCGGGCACCGGGGAGCTGTTTTTT	CASSARGTPGTGELFF
TRBJ1-4	TRBV6-1	.	.	TGTGCCAGCAGTGAATATCCGGCAGGGAGGCGTTGGAAAACTAATGAAAAGCTGTTTTTT	CASSEYPAGRRWKTNEKLFF
TRBJ1-2	TRBV5-1	.	.	TGCGCCAGCAGCTTGTACGGTTCCTCTGGCTATGGCTACACCTTC	CASSLYGSSGYGYTF
TRBJ2-2	TRBV6-1	TRBD1	.	TGTGTGCACAAGAGGGACAGGGACACCGGGGAGCTGTTTTTT	CVHKRDRDTGELFF
TRBJ1-2	TRBV5-1	TRBD1	.	TGCGCCAGCAGCTTGGGGCCGGGACAGAGCTATGGCTACACCTTC	CASSLGPGQSYGYTF
TRBJ2-4	TRBV6-6	.	.	TGTGCCAGCAGTTACCCGACGGGGGAGGTTCAGTACTTC	CASSYPTGEVQYF
TRBJ2-1	TRBV28	TRBD2	once	TGTGCCAGCAGTCCGGGACTAGCGGGAGCTTTTGAGCAGTTCTTC	CASSPGLAGAFEQFF
TRBJ2-7	TRBV5-4	TRBD1	few	TGTGCCAGCAGCCGAAGTGGAGGACAGGGCCCCTACGAGCAGTACTTC	CASSRSGGQGPYEQYF
TRBJ2-1	TRBV5-6	.	.	TGTGCCAGCAGCTCACGGGACTTGGATGAGCAGTTCTTC	CASSSRDLDEQFF
TRBJ1-2	TRBV7-2	.	.	TGTGCCAGCAGCCTGACAGGTTACACTAACTATGGCTACACCTTC	CASSLTGYTNYGYTF
TRBJ1-5	TRBV28	.	.	TGTGCCAGCACCACGGGGGGGGGTGGCAATCAGCCCCAGCATTTT	CASTTGGGGNQPQHF
TRBJ2-5	TRBV21-1	.	.	TGTGCCAGCAGCTCCCGGAGCCCGGAGCAAGAGACCCAGTACTTC	CASSSRSPEQETQYF
TRBJ2-2	TRBV29-1	.	.	TGCAGCGGTGTGTCAAACGCGACCGGGGAGCTGTTTTTT	CSGVSNATGELFF
TRBJ1-4	TRBV6-1	TRBD1	.	TGTGCCGGGAGGACAGGGAAATATGAAAAACTGTTTTTT	CAGRTGKYEKLFF
TRBJ1-3	TRBV5-1	.	.	TGCGCCAGCAGCTTCACCCCTACAGGAATCTCTGGAAACACCATATATTTT	CASSFTPTGISGNTIYF
TRBJ1-2	TRBV7-5	.	.	TGTGTCAGAAGCTCCCCACCGGGGGGGGAGGAGGCTGGCTACACCTTC	CVRSSPPGGEEAGYTF
TRBJ2-5	TRBV6-5	TRBD2	.	TGTGCCAGCAGTTACGGAGCGGGAGGCGAGACCCAGTACTTC	CASSYGAGGETQYF
TRBJ2-7	TRBV2	.	.	TGTGCCAGCTGCAGGCAGGGCTACGAGCAGTACTTC	CASCRQGYEQYF
TRBJ2-1	TRBV2	.	.	TGTGCCAGCAGTTTAACCTACAATGAGCAGTTCTTC	CASSLTYNEQFF
TRBJ2-1	TRBV11-3	TRBD1	.	TGTGCCAGCAGCTTAGTAGGGACAGGGGGCGACGAGCAGTTCTTC	CASSLVGTGGDEQFF
TRBJ1-5	TRBV28	.	.	TGTGCCAGCATTTCGTCTTCGGGCAGGGGTCAGCCCCAGCATTTT	CASISSSGRGQPQHF
TRBJ2-7	TRBV15	TRBD1	.	TGTGCCACCAGCAGAGATCGTATGGGGACAGGGATCTCCGAGCAGTACTTC	CATSRDRMGTGISEQYF
TRBJ2-6	TRBV5-8	.	.	TGTGCCAGCAGCTTGGTCTCTTTCGTGCGCTCTGGGGCCAACGTCCTGACTTTC	CASSLVSFVRSGANVLTF
TRBJ2-7	TRBV5-4	TRBD2	.	TGTGCCAGCAGCCCGGGGACTAGCGATCCCCACGAGCAGTACTTC	CASSPGTSDPHEQYF
TRBJ1-5	TRBV6-1	.	.	TGTGCCAGCAGTGAAACGGGGGGCTTCGGTCAGCCCCAGCATTTT	CASSETGGFGQPQHF
TRBJ2-1	TRBV29-1	TRBD2	.	TGCAGCGGTGAGCGGGAGTCGACCAATGAGCAGTTCTTC	CSGERESTNEQFF
TRBJ2-7	TRBV28	TRBD1	.	TGTGCCAGCAGTTCAACGACAGGGGTCTCCTACGAGCAGTACTTC	CASSSTTGVSYEQYF
TRBJ1-4	TRBV7-9	.	few	TGTGCCAGCAGCTTAGGACATCTTAATGAAAAACTGTTTTTT	CASSLGHLNEKLFF
TRBJ1-2	TRBV7-8	.	.	TGTGCCAGCAGCCCTCGGGAGGGGAGGCCCGGCTACACCTTC	CASSPREGRPGYTF
TRBJ1-1	TRBV11-3	.	.	TGTGCCAGCAGCTTACAGGGTCACACTGAAGCTTTCTTT	CASSLQGHTEAFF
TRBJ2-5	TRBV5-1	TRBD2	.	TGCGCCAGCAGCTGGGCGGGACTAGGAGGAGAGACCCAGTACTTC	CASSWAGLGGETQYF
TRBJ2-2	TRBV19	.	.	TGTGCCAGTAGTACAGGGTCAAGGGGTACCGGGGAGCTGTTTTTT	CASSTGSRGTGELFF
TRBJ2-5	TRBV5-1	.	.	TGCGCCAGCAGCTTAAGGTTGGGCAGGGAAGAGACCCAGTACTTC	CASSLRLGREETQYF
TRBJ2-1	TRBV18	TRBD2	.	TGTGCCAGCTCACCAGCCGGGAGTAGCGGGAGGGCCCTCAATGAGCAGTTCTTC	CASSPAGSSGRALNEQFF
TRBJ2-5	TRBV10-3	.	.	TGTGCCATCAGTGCCTCTCAGGTTGTCCAAGAGACCCAGTACTTC	CAISASQVVQETQYF
TRBJ2-3	TRBV5-8	TRBD1	few	TGTGCCAGCAGCTTGGGGACAGGTGCAGATACGCAGTATTTT	CASSLGTGADTQYF
TRBJ2-4	TRBV4-2	.	once	TGTGCCAGCAGCTTACCAGGGAACATTCAGTACTTC	CASSLPGNIQYF
TRBJ2-3	TRBV28	TRBD2	.	TGTGCCAGCAGTTCTTCCTTTACTAGCGGGGCCTTAGATACGCAGTATTTT	CASSSSFTSGALDTQYF